This T cell receptor beta chain was obtained from a study of identical twins. This clonotype was seen more than once but under ten times. The antigen remains unidentified. Trimming removed 7 bases from V and 6 bases from J, with 18 bases in between. This CDR3 is 14 amino acids long. CDR1 and CDR2 from the germline V gene are SEHNR and FQNEAQ (reference sequence). General study findings and limits: Beta out-of-frame sequences showed weaker excess twin sharing. Cross-sectional statistics, not tracking of the same donors, supported the conclusions.

Template switching (which added a universal primer site) was used, and cDNA carried unique molecular identifiers. TCRdb reprocessed the 5' RACE reads via MiXCR and lists one record per CDR3 protein. The table includes a few hundred thousand distinct CDR3 sequences, approximately 5.9% detected once. These data are also associated with another study on T cells expressing NK-cell markers. From that report: Dominant NKG2C+ clonotypes in about six donors made up roughly 1.0-7.0% of CD8+ T cells.

This sequence originates from a woman aged 18-29 years in good health. The sample was CD8+ T cells sorted from blood. The V call is TRBV7-9, the J call TRBJ1-1, with a tentative D call TRBD1 (5 bases). CDR3 sequence reads: CASTPGGGRAEAFF. In nucleotides, the CDR3 is TGTGCCAGCACCCCGGGGGGGGGTCGGGCTGAAGCTTTCTTT.